This entry concerns a single T cell receptor beta chain. Only in-frame clones appear in the TCRdb table, and some are missing; sequencing was by immunoSEQ multiplex PCR. The sample carries about 270,000 clones, approximately 90% recorded once. This record belongs to a study of blood T cell repertoires in COVID-19. The study drew participants aged about 18 to 95 years from about two dozen US areas. Membership in each cohort depended on participant-reported clinical history. V shed 0 bases and J shed 7 bases, with 13 bases lying between them. The CDR3 is 15 amino acids. Germline CDR1 SGHTA, CDR2 FQGNSA. The chain employs TRBV7-2 and TRBJ1-3, with D maybe TRBD1 (5 bases). This TCR came from a woman aged 50 to 65 who had recovered from COVID-19. Sequenced material: PBMCs or T cells enriched from blood (not recorded which). The CDR3, as DNA: TGTGCCAGCAGCTTAGCATCAGGGTGGAGCAACACCATATATTTT. Its protein is CASSLASGWSNTIYF.